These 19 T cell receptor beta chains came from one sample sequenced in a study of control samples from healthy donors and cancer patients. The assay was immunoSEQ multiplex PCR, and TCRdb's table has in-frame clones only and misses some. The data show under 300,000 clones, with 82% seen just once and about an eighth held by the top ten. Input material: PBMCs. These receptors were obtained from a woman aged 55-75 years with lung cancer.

The CDR3 nucleotides read TGTGCCAGCAGTGATCCATGGGGGGGCTCTCATTCACCCCTCCACTTT. Its translation is CASSDPWGGSHSPLHF. The rearrangement joins TRBV2 to TRBJ1-6; D might be TRBD1 (6 bases). The V gene lost 3 bases and the J gene lost 8 bases, with 17 bases spanning the gap. Germline V gene lookup returns CDR1 SNHLY and CDR2 FYNNEI. This CDR3 is built from 16 residues. The complete variable domain, with remaining parts taken from reference TRBV2 and TRBJ1-6, reads EPEVTQTPSHQVTQMGQEVILRCVPISNHLYFYWYRQILGQKVEFLVSFYNNEISEKSEIFDDQFSVERPDGSNFTLKIRSTKLEDSAMYFCASSDPWGGSHSPLHFGNGTRLTVT.

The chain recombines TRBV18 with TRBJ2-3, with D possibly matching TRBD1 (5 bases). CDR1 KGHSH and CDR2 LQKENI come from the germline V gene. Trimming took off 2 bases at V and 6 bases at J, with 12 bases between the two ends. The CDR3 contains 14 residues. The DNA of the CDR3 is TGTGCCAGCTCACCAAATTTAAGGGGCGATACGCAGTATTTT. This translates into CASSPNLRGDTQYF.

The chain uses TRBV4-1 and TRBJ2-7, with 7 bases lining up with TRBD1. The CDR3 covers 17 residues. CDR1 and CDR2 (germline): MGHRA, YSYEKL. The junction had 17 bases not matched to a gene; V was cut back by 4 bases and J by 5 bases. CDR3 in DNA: TGCGCCAGCAGCCCGAAGCCCTTAGGGGGCGGTAGGGACGAGCAGTACTTC. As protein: CASSPKPLGGGRDEQYF.

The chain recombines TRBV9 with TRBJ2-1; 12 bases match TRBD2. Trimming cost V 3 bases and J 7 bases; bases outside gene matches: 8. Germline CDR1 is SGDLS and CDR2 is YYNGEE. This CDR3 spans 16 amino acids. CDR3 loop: CASSAPGTSGLNEQFF. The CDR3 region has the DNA TGTGCCAGCAGCGCACCCGGGACTAGCGGGTTAAATGAGCAGTTCTTC.

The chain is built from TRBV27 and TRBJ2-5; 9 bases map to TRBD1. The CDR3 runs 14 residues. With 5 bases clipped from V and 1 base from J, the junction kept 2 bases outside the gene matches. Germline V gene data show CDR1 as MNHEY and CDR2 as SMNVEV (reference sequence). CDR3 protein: CASSPQGAQETQYF. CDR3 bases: TGTGCCAGCAGTCCACAGGGGGCCCAAGAGACCCAGTACTTC.

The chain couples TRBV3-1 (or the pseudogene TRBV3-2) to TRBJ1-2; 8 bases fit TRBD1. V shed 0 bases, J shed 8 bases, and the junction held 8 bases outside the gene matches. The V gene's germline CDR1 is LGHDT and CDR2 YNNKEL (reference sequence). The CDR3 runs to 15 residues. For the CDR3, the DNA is TGTGCCAGCAGCCAAGATGGGACAGGCTCTTGGGGCTACACCTTC. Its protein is CASSQDGTGSWGYTF.

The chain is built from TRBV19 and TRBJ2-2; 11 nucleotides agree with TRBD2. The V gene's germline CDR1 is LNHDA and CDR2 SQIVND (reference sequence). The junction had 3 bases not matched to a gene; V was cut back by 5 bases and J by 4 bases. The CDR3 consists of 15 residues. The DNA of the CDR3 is TGTGCCAGTAGTTCAGGGACTAGCGGCACCGGGGAGCTGTTTTTT. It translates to CASSSGTSGTGELFF.

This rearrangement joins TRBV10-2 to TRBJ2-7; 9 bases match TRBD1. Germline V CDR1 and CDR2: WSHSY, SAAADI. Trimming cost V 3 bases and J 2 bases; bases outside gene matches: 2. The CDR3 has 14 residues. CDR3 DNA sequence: TGCGCCAGCAGTGAAGGACAGGGGACCTACGAGCAGTACTTC. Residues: CASSEGQGTYEQYF.

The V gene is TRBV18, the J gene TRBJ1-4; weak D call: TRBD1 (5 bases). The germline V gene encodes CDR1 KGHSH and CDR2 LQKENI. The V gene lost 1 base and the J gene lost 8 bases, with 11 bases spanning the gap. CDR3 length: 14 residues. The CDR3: CASSPLDSAEKLFF. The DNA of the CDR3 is TGTGCCAGCTCACCACTTGACAGCGCCGAAAAACTGTTTTTT.

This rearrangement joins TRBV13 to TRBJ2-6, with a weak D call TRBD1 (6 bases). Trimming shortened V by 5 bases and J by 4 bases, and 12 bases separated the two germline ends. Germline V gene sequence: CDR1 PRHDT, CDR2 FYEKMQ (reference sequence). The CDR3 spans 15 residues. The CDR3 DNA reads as TGTGCCAGCAGCCCCGGGACACCCGGGGCCAACGTCCTGACTTTC. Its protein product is CASSPGTPGANVLTF.

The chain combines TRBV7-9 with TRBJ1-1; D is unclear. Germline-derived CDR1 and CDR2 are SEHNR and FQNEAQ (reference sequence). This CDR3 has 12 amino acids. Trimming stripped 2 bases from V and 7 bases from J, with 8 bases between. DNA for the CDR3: TGTGCCAGCAGCTTATTCTCGGGTGAAGCTTTCTTT. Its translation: CASSLFSGEAFF.

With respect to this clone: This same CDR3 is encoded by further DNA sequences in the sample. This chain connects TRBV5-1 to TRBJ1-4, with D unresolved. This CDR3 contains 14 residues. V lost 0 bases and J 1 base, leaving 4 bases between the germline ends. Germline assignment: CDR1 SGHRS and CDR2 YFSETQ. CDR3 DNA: TGCGCCAGCAGCTTGGGGGGAACTAATGAAAAACTGTTTTTT. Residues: CASSLGGTNEKLFF. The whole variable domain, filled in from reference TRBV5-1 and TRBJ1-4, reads KAGVTQTPRYLIKTRGQQVTLSCSPISGHRSVSWYQQTPGQGLQFLFEYFSETQRNKGNFPGRFSGRQFSNSRSEMNVSTLELGDSALYLCASSLGGTNEKLFFGSGTQLSVL.

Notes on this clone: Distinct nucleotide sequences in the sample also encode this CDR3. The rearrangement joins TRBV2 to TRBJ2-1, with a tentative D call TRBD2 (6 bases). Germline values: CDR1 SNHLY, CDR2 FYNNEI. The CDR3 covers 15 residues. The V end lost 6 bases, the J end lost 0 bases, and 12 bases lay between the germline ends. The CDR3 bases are TGTGCCAGCAGCCGTAGCGGTTCCTCCTACAATGAGCAGTTCTTC. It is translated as CASSRSGSSYNEQFF.

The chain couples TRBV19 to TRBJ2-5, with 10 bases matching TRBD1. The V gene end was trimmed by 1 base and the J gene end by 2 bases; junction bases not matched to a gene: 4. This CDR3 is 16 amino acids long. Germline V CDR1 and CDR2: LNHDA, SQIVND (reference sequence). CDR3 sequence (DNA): TGTGCCAGTAGTATAGGTGACAGGGGGCTACAAGAGACCCAGTACTTC. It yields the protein CASSIGDRGLQETQYF. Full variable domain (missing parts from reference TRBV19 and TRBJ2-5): DGGITQSPKYLFRKEGQNVTLSCEQNLNHDAMYWYRQDPGQGLRLIYYSQIVNDFQKGDIAEGYSVSREKKESFPLTVTSAQKNPTAFYLCASSIGDRGLQETQYFGPGTRLLVL.

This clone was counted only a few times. The DNA of the CDR3 is TGTGCCAGCGGGACAGACGCGGCCGGCTACACCTTC. Protein product: CASGTDAAGYTF. V and J are TRBV12-3 or TRBV12-4 and TRBJ1-2, with 7 bases fitting TRBD1. Germline trimming cut 8 bases from V and 8 bases from J; bases unmatched to any gene: 8. The length of the CDR3 is 12 residues.

This CDR3 reads CASSLSGLYSSTGELFF. In DNA form, the CDR3 reads TGTGCCAGCAGTTTATCGGGACTGTATTCGTCCACCGGGGAGCTGTTTTTT. The chain employs TRBV28 and TRBJ2-2; tentative D call: TRBD2 (6 bases). Germline CDR1 reads MDHEN; CDR2 reads SYDVKM. This CDR3 has 17 amino acids. Trimming stripped 1 base from V and 4 bases from J, with 16 bases between. Drawing the rest from reference TRBV28 and TRBJ2-2, the complete variable domain is DVKVTQSSRYLVKRTGEKVFLECVQDMDHENMFWYRQDPGLGLRLIYFSYDVKMKEKGDIPEGYSVSREKKERFSLILESASTNQTSMYLCASSLSGLYSSTGELFFGEGSRLTVL.

CDR3 sequence (DNA): TGTGCCAGCAGCAAACAGGGGGAAGAGACCCAGTACTTC. This sequence encodes CASSKQGEETQYF. The genes are TRBV5-6 and TRBJ2-5, with 8 bases fitting TRBD1. The CDR3 is 13 amino acids. Germline V gives CDR1 SGHDT, CDR2 YYEEEE. The J segment lost 3 bases and the V segment lost 4 bases, leaving 2 bases of the junction unmatched. Variable domain in full (rest from reference TRBV5-6 and TRBJ2-5): DAGVTQSPTHLIKTRGQQVTLRCSPKSGHDTVSWYQQALGQGPQFIFQYYEEEERQRGNFPDRFSGHQFPNYSSELNVNALLLGDSALYLCASSKQGEETQYFGPGTRLLVL.

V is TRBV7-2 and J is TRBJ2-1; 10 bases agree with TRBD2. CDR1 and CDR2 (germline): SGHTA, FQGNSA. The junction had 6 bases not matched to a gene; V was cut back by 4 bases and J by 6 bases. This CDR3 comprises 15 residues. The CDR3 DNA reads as TGTGCCAGCAGCTCCCCACTAGCGGGGTCCAATGAGCAGTTCTTC. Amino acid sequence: CASSSPLAGSNEQFF.

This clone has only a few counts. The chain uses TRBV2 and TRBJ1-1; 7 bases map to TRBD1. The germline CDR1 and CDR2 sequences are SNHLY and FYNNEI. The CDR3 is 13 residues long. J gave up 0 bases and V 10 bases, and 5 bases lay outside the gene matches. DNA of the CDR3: TGTGCCACCCAGGGGGAGATGAACACTGAAGCTTTCTTT. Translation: CATQGEMNTEAFF.